This T cell receptor beta chain was recovered during a study of blood T cells in healthy people across ages. Trimming left V 7 bases short and J 2 bases short, with 12 bases between. This CDR3 region has 13 residues. CDR1 is SNHLY, CDR2 FYNNEI, per germline. Each donor was a healthy Caucasian individual from Russia, aged 6 to 90. Next came a second PCR, run for about 7 to 12 cycles, which used a sample-barcoded 5' primer along with a J-beta primer mix. TCRdb called the 5' RACE reads again in MiXCR, with one record for every CDR3 protein. The sample yields about 780,000 distinct CDR3 sequences, more than 35% seen once.

This rearrangement joins TRBV2 to TRBJ2-7; tentative D call: TRBD1 (6 bases). This clonotype was obtained from an elderly man in good health. The sample consisted of blood. Here the CDR3 DNA reads TGTGCCAGCATGCAGGGGCCCACCTACGAGCAGTACTTC. It encodes CASMQGPTYEQYF.